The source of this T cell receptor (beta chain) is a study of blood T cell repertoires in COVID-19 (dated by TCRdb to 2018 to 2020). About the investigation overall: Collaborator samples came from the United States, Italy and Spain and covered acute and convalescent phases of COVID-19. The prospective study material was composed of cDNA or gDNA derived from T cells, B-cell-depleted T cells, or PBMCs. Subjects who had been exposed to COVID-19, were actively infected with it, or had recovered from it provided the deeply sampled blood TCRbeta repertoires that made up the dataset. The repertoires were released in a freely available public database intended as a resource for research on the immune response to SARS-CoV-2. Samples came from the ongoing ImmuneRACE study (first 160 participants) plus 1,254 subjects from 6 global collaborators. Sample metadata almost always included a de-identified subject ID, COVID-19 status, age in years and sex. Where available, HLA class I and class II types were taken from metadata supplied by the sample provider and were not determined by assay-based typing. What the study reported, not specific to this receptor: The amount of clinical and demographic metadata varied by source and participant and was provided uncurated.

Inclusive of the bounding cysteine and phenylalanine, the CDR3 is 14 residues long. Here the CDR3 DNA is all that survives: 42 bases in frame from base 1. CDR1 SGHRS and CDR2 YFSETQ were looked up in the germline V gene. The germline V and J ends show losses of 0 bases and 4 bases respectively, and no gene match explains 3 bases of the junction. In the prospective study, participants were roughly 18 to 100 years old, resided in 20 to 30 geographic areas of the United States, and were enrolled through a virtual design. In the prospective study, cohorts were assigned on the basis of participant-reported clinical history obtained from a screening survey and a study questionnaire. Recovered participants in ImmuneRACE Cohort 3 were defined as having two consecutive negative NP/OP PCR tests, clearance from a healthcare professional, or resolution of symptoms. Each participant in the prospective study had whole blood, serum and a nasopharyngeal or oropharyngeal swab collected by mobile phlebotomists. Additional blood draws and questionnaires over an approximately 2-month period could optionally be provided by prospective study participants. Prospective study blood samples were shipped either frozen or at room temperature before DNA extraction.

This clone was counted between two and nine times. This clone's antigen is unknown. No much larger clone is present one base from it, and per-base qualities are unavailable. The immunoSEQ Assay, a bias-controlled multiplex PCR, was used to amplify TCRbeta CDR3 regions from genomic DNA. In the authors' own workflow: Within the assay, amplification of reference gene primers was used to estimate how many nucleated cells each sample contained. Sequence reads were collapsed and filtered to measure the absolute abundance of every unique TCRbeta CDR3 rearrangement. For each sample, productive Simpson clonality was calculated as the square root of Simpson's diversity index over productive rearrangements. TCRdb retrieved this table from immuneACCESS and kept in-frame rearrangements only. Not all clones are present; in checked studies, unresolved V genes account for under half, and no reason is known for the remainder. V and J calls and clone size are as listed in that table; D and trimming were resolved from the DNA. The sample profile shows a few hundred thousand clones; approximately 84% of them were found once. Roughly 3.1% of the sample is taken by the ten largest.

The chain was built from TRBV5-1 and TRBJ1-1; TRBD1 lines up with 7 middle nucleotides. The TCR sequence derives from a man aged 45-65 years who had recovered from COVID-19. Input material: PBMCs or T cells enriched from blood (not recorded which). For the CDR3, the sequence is CASSLAQGGTEAFF. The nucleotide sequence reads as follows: TGCGCCAGCAGCTTGGCGCAGGGGGGCACTGAAGCTTTCTTT.